This TCR beta chain appears in the sequencing data of a study of T cell responses to AZD1222 COVID-19 vaccine. Sequenced by immunoSEQ multiplex PCR; TCRdb stores in-frame clones only, minus some. This table has over 75,000 clones, 87% appearing once. Source: peripheral blood, taken 28 days after the second AZD1222 dose. The TCR comes from an adult who received the AZD1222 COVID-19 vaccine.

CDR3 sequence: CASRGAGNKNSPLHF. The CDR3 coding sequence is TGTGCCAGCAGGGGGGCAGGGAACAAGAATTCACCCCTCCACTTT. The gene calls are TRBV2 and TRBJ1-6, with a possible D match to TRBD1 (6 bases). Germline-derived CDR1 and CDR2 are SNHLY and FYNNEI. Trimming shortened V by 6 bases and J by 7 bases, and 16 bases separated the two germline ends. The CDR3 length is 15 residues.